This T cell receptor (beta chain) was found in a study of blood T cell repertoires in COVID-19. Background on the study: Acute-phase and convalescent COVID-19 samples originated in the United States, Italy and Spain. PBMCs, B-cell-depleted T cells, or T cells were the source of the cDNA or gDNA that made up the material.

As processed by the authors: Amplification of reference gene primers provided the estimated nucleated cell counts. Profiling relied on immunoSEQ multiplex PCR, and the TCRdb table lists in-frame clones only, not all of them. That table is the source of V, J and clone size, and D and trimming were worked out from the DNA. The profile covers 250,000 to 300,000 clones, with approximately 85% appearing a single time and about 10% taken by the ten largest. The CDR3 is 17 residues long. With V trimmed by 4 bases and J by 0 bases, 5 bases remained unmatched. In germline, CDR1 is MGHRA, CDR2 YSYEKL. This receptor was obtained from a woman in her 70s with acute or convalescent COVID-19. The material sequenced was peripheral blood. The chain joins TRBV4-1 to TRBJ2-1; 11 bases agree with TRBD2. The CDR3 bases are TGCGCCAGCAGCCGGCTACTAGCGGGGGTCTCCTACAATGAGCAGTTCTTC. It encodes CASSRLLAGVSYNEQFF.